A selection of T cell receptor beta chains follows, all from one sample in a study of breast tumors, draining lymph nodes, adjacent tissues. TCRdb analysed the multiplex PCR reads with MiXCR anew, one entry per CDR3 protein. The table has more than 200,000 distinct CDR3 sequences, 32% seen once. Sequencing was done on a sample of axillary lymph node tissue. These receptors all stem from a female donor with breast cancer. Some clones in this sample may be carry-over from other donors' samples. Both conserved end residues are part of each CDR3. A D gene is named only where the DNA matches it firmly. The size of a clone is reported for some rows only, either as once, few or many, or as a class for expanded clones.

v_call	clone_size	j_call	d_call	cdr3_nt	cdr3_aa
TRBV20-1	-	TRBJ2-4	-	TGCAGTGCTAGGGGGACTTCCAAAAACACTCAGTACTTC	CSARGTSKNTQYF
TRBV5-1	-	TRBJ2-7	TRBD1	TGCGCCAGCAGCGCCGGGACAGGGGTAGAGCAGTACTTC	CASSAGTGVEQYF
TRBV11-3	-	TRBJ1-1	-	TGTGCCTGCAGCCCACTCCCAGGGGACACTGAAGCTTTCTTT	CACSPLPGDTEAFF
TRBV20-1	few	TRBJ1-1	-	TGCAGTGCTAGAGAGGCCGTGGGGGGGATTAGGTCTGAAGCTTTCTTT	CSAREAVGGIRSEAFF
TRBV11-2	-	TRBJ2-6	TRBD1	TGTGCCAGCAGCGCCCGACAGGGAACCGTCCTGACTTTC	CASSARQGTVLTF
TRBV18	many	TRBJ2-7	-	TGTGCCAGCTCCCCGGACTACGAGCAGTACTTC	CASSPDYEQYF
TRBV7-9	-	TRBJ1-1	TRBD1	TGTGCCAGCAGCTCCCATGTTGCAGGGGGCACTGAGGCTTTCTTT	CASSSHVAGGTEAFF
TRBV28	few	TRBJ1-2	-	TGTGCCAGCAGTTTGGGGGGGCAGAAGAACTATGGCTACACCTTC	CASSLGGQKNYGYTF
TRBV5-1	many	TRBJ2-7	-	TGCGCCAGCAGCTTGACAGGGAAGAACGAGCAGTACTTC	CASSLTGKNEQYF
TRBV11-3	many	TRBJ2-1	-	TGTGCCAGCAGCCCCTTAGCTGATTACAATGAGCAGTTCTTC	CASSPLADYNEQFF
TRBV7-6	many	TRBJ2-1	TRBD2	TGTGCCAGCAACTCTGGGGCGGCGGGAGGGTTACGCAATGAGCAGTTCTTC	CASNSGAAGGLRNEQFF
TRBV6-6	-	TRBJ1-3	-	TGTGCCAGCAGTCACTCGAGGTCCAGCCACCTCTCTGGAAACACCATATATTTT	CASSHSRSSHLSGNTIYF
TRBV3-2	many	TRBJ2-5	-	TGTGCCAGCAGCCAAGTGATCCAAGAGACCCAGTACTTC	CASSQVIQETQYF
TRBV27	many	TRBJ1-2	-	TGTGCCAGCTCCTTAGACAGAGGCTATCGCGGTGGCTACACCTTC	CASSLDRGYRGGYTF
TRBV19	many	TRBJ1-4	-	TGTGCCAGTAGTAGACTGTGGGGAGAGGGATATGAAAAACTGTTTTTT	CASSRLWGEGYEKLFF
TRBV18	-	TRBJ2-3	TRBD1	TGTGCCAGCTCACTCACAATTATAGGGGGCGTGAAAGGTACGCAGTATTTT	CASSLTIIGGVKGTQYF
TRBV18	many	TRBJ1-6	TRBD1	TGTGCCAGCTCACCACGAGGCAGGGGGATTAGCTCCTATAATTCACCCCTCCACTTT	CASSPRGRGISSYNSPLHF
TRBV5-1	-	TRBJ1-3	TRBD1	TGCGCCAGCAGCTTGGCTGGGACAGGGGGCGGAAACACCATATATTTT	CASSLAGTGGGNTIYF
TRBV27	few	TRBJ2-7	TRBD1	TGTGCCAGCAGTGTGGGCGGGACAGGGGTGACAAGATACGAGCAGTACTTC	CASSVGGTGVTRYEQYF
TRBV5-1	-	TRBJ2-1	TRBD2	TGCGCCAGCAGCTTGGTTCTAGCGGGGGGCCGGAATGAGCAGTTCTTC	CASSLVLAGGRNEQFF
TRBV2	many	TRBJ1-1	-	TGTGCCAGCAGGGGCACCGAAATGAACACTGAAGCTTTCTTT	CASRGTEMNTEAFF
TRBV7-3	-	TRBJ2-2	-	TGTGCCAGCAGCCAAGGGGAGCTGTTTTTT	CASSQGELFF
TRBV7-9	-	TRBJ1-2	-	TGTGCCAGCAGCCAAGAAGTGACGGCTAACTATGGCTACCCCTTC	CASSQEVTANYGYPF
TRBV29-1	-	TRBJ2-1	TRBD2	TGCAGCGTCGGACTAGACTACAATGAGCAGTTCTTC	CSVGLDYNEQFF
TRBV7-8	many	TRBJ2-2	TRBD2	TGTGCCAGCAGTAGGACTAGCGATAACACCGGGGAGCTGTTTTTT	CASSRTSDNTGELFF
TRBV20-1	-	TRBJ1-1	-	TGCAGTGTTTGGTACACTGAAGCTTTCTTT	CSVWYTEAFF
TRBV29-1	many	TRBJ2-5	TRBD2	TGCAGCGTTGAAGTGGCTGCGGGGGGTAACCAAGAGACCCAGTACTTC	CSVEVAAGGNQETQYF
TRBV11-2	many	TRBJ1-5	-	TGTGCCAGCAGCTTAATGGAGAGAAGGAGGTTTTTTAGCAATCAGCCCCAGCATTTT	CASSLMERRRFFSNQPQHF
TRBV29-1	-	TRBJ1-3	-	TGCAGCCCTCTCGCTGGGAACCCTGGGAACACCATATATTTT	CSPLAGNPGNTIYF
TRBV29-1	-	TRBJ2-5	-	TGCAGCGTTGAAGAAGCGGGACAGCGGTTGGAGTACTTC	CSVEEAGQRLEYF
TRBV28	-	TRBJ1-2	-	TGTGCCAGCAGTCTGGAACTCTTATCTAACTATGGCTACACCTTC	CASSLELLSNYGYTF
TRBV5-5	many	TRBJ2-3	-	TGTGCCAGCAGCTTTGAAGGGGGCACAGATACGCAGTATTTT	CASSFEGGTDTQYF
TRBV20-1	many	TRBJ2-1	TRBD2	TGCAGTGCTACCATTAGCGGGAGGGTGTTCTTC	CSATISGRVFF
TRBV4-1	many	TRBJ2-3	-	TGCGCCAGCAGCCAAGATTTCACCACAGATACGCAGTATTTT	CASSQDFTTDTQYF
TRBV6-1	many	TRBJ2-6	-	TGTGCCAGCAGGGAGTATGGTGGGGCCAACGTCCTGACTTTC	CASREYGGANVLTF
TRBV2	many	TRBJ2-3	-	TGTGCCAGCAGCATTATCAGGGCAGATACGCAGTATTTT	CASSIIRADTQYF
TRBV29-1	many	TRBJ2-5	-	TGCAGCGTTTATACAGGTCCGGGGGAGACCCAGTACTTC	CSVYTGPGETQYF
TRBV6-5	many	TRBJ1-2	TRBD1	TGTGCCAGCAGTTACCAAAGGACAGGGGAGGACTATGGCTACACCTTC	CASSYQRTGEDYGYTF
TRBV6-1	many	TRBJ1-4	-	TGTGCCAGCACTCGACAGCAGGTTGATAATGAAAAACTGTTTTTT	CASTRQQVDNEKLFF
TRBV7-3	many	TRBJ2-3	-	TGTGCCAGCAGCTTAAGTCTGGGGCTCCCAGATACGCAGTATTTT	CASSLSLGLPDTQYF
TRBV5-6	few	TRBJ2-7	-	TGTGCCAGCAGCGTACGAGGGGCTAACCGTTACGAGCAGTACTTC	CASSVRGANRYEQYF
TRBV5-1	many	TRBJ2-2	-	TGCGCCAGCAGCTTTTTTGCGGGGTCGAACACCGGGGAGCTGTTTTTT	CASSFFAGSNTGELFF
TRBV9	many	TRBJ2-2	TRBD2	TGTGCCAGCAGCCCGACTACCGGACTAGCGGGGGACACCGGGGAGCTGTTTTTT	CASSPTTGLAGDTGELFF
TRBV5-1	many	TRBJ2-2	TRBD1	TGCGCCAGCAGCATGGACAGGGGGCGATCGAACACCGGGGAGCTGTTTTTT	CASSMDRGRSNTGELFF
TRBV20-1	many	TRBJ2-7	-	TGCAGTGCCGCAATAGAGCCACAGGGACAAACCTACGAGCAGTACTTC	CSAAIEPQGQTYEQYF
TRBV19	many	TRBJ2-7	TRBD1	TGTGCCAGTAGTATCGTTAGGGGGCGTGAGCAGTACTTC	CASSIVRGREQYF
TRBV7-2	-	TRBJ2-2	TRBD2	TGTGCCAGCAGCGGGACTAGCGGGGGCGGCACCGGGGAGCTGTTTTTT	CASSGTSGGGTGELFF
TRBV30	-	TRBJ2-5	TRBD2	TGTGCCTGGAGTGTCGGCGGGTCCGGGGAGGGCAAAGAGACCCAGTACTTC	CAWSVGGSGEGKETQYF
TRBV20-1	many	TRBJ2-3	TRBD1	TGCAGTGCCGAGACAGGGGGCTCACGCACAGATACGCAGTATTTT	CSAETGGSRTDTQYF
TRBV3-1	many	TRBJ2-1	-	TGTGCCAGCAGCCAAGGGGGGGCACGTTACAATGAGCAGTTCTTC	CASSQGGARYNEQFF
TRBV29-1	many	TRBJ1-2	-	TGCAGCGTTGTTCAGGATTTTATAGCGGGCTACACCTTC	CSVVQDFIAGYTF
TRBV4-3	many	TRBJ1-4	-	TGCGCCAGCAGATCGCTGGGGACTAATGAAAAACTGTTTTTT	CASRSLGTNEKLFF
TRBV5-1	many	TRBJ2-1	TRBD2	TGCGCCAGCTGTCGGGGGGAGGCGCAGAATGAGCAGTTCTTC	CASCRGEAQNEQFF
TRBV24-1	-	TRBJ1-2	-	TGTGCCACCAGTGGGGCACCCAAGCAGGGGAACTATGGCTACACCTTC	CATSGAPKQGNYGYTF
TRBV18	many	TRBJ2-7	TRBD1	TGTGCCAGCTCACGGGCGGGACAGGGGGCCTACGAGCAGTACTTC	CASSRAGQGAYEQYF
TRBV4-2	-	TRBJ2-5	TRBD1	TGTGCCAGCAGCCAAACCACAGGGGGCCTCCAGTACTTC	CASSQTTGGLQYF
TRBV5-1	many	TRBJ2-5	-	TGCGCCAGCAGCACAACCCCGGACAGTCAAGAGACCCAGTACTTC	CASSTTPDSQETQYF
TRBV18	many	TRBJ2-5	-	TGTGCCAGCTCACCGGGACCCCAAGAGACCCAGTACTTC	CASSPGPQETQYF
TRBV7-2	many	TRBJ2-1	TRBD2	TGTGCCAGCAGCCGACTAGCGGGAGGGCCAAATGAGCAGTTCTTC	CASSRLAGGPNEQFF